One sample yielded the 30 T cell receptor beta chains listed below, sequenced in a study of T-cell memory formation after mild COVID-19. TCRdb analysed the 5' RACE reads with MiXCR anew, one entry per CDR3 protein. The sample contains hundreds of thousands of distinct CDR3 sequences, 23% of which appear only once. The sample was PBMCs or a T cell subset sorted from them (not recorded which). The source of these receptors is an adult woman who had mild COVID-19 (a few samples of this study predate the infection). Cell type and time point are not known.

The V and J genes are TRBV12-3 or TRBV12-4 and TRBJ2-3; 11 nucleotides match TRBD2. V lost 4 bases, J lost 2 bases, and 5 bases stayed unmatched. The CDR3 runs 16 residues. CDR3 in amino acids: CASSSETSGVTDTQYF. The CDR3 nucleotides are TGTGCCAGCAGTTCCGAGACTAGCGGGGTCACAGATACGCAGTATTTT.

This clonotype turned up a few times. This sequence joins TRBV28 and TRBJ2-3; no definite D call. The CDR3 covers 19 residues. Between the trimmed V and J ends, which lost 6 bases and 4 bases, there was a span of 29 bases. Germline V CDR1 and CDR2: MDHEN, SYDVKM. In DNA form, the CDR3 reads TGTGCCAGCAGCCAGTTTATGTTCCACCCGAGTATAGAGTCAGATACGCAGTATTTT. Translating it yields CASSQFMFHPSIESDTQYF.

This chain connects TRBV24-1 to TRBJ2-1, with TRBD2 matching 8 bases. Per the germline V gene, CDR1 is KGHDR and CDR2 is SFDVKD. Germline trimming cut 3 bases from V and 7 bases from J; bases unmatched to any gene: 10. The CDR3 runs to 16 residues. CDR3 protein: CATSDVGSGRGNEQFF. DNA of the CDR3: TGTGCCACCAGTGATGTGGGGAGCGGGAGAGGTAATGAGCAGTTCTTC.

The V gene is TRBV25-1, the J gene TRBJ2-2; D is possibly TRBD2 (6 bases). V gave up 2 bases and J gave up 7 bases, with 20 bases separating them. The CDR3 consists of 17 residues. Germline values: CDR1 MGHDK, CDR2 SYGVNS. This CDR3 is CASSERIGGGTGGELFF. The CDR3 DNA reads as TGTGCCAGCAGTGAAAGGATCGGGGGAGGAACGGGCGGGGAGCTGTTTTTT. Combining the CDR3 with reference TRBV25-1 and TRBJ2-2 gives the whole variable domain EADIYQTPRYLVIGTGKKITLECSQTMGHDKMYWYQQDPGMELHLIHYSYGVNSTEKGDLSSESTVSRIRTEHFPLTLESARPSHTSQYLCASSERIGGGTGGELFFGEGSRLTVL.

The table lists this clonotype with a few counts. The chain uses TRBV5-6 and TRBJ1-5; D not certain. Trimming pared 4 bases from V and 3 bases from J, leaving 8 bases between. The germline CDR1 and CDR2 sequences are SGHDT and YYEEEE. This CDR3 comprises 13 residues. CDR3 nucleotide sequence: TGTGCCAGCAGCAGTGGAAACAATCAGCCCCAGCATTTT. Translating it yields CASSSGNNQPQHF.

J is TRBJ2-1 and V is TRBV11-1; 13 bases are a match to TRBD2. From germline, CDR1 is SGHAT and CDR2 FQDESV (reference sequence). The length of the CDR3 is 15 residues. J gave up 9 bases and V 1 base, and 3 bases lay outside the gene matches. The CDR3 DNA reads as TGTGCCAGCAGCTTAGTACTAGCGGGAGGGTCTGAGCAGTTCTTC. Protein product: CASSLVLAGGSEQFF.

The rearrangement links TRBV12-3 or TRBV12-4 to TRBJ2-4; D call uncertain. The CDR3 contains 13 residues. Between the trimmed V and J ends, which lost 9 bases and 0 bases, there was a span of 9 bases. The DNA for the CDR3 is TGTGCCAGTGTAGGTGTAGCCAAAAACATTCAGTACTTC. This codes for CASVGVAKNIQYF.

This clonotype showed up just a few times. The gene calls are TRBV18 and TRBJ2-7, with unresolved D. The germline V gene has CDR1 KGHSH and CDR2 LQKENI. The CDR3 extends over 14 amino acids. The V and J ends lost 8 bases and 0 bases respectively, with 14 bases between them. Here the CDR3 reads CASRSGTSSYEQYF. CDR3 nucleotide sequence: TGTGCCAGCAGATCAGGTACAAGCTCCTACGAGCAGTACTTC.

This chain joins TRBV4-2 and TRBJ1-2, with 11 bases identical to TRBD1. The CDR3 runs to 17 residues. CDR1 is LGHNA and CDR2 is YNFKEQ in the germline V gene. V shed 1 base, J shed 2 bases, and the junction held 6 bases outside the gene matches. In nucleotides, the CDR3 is TGTGCCAGCAGCCAAGTGGGACAGGGGGTGTTAAACTATGGCTACACCTTC. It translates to CASSQVGQGVLNYGYTF.

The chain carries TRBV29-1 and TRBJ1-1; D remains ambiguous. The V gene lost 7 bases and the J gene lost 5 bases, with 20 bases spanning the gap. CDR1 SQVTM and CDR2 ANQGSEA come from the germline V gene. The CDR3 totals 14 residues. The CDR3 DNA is TGCAGCGGGGAGGACCCTTCTTCGGGAACTGAAGCTTTCTTT. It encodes CSGEDPSSGTEAFF. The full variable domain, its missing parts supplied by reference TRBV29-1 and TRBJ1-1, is SAVISQKPSRDICQRGTSLTIQCQVDSQVTMMFWYRQQPGQSLTLIATANQGSEATYESGFVIDKFPISRPNLTFSTLTVSNMSPEDSSIYLCSGEDPSSGTEAFFGQGTRLTVV.

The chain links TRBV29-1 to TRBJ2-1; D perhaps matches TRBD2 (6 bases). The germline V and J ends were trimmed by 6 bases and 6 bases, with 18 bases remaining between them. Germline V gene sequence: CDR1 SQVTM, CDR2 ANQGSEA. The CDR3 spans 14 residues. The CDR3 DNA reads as TGCAGCGTCCAGGGACTTCTCACCAGCAATGAGCAGTTCTTC. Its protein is CSVQGLLTSNEQFF.

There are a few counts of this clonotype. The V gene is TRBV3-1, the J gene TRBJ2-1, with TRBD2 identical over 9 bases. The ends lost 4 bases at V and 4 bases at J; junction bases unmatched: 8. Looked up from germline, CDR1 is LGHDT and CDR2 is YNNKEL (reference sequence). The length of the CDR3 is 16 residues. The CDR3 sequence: CASSRLSGRRYNEQFF. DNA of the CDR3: TGTGCCAGCAGCCGCTTGAGCGGGAGGCGGTACAATGAGCAGTTCTTC.

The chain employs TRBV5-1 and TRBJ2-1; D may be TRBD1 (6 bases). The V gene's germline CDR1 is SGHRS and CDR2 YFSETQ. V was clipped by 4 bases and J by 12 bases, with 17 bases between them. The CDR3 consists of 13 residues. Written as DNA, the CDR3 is TGCGCCAGCAGCGTAACAGGGCCTGAGGGGCAGTTCTTC. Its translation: CASSVTGPEGQFF.

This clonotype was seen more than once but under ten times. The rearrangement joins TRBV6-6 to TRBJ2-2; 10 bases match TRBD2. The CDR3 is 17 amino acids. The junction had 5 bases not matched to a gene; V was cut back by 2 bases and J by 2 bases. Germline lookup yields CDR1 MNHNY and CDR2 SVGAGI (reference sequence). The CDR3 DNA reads TGTGCCAGCAGTTACCTAGGACTAGCGGCAAACACCGGGGAGCTGTTTTTT. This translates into CASSYLGLAANTGELFF.

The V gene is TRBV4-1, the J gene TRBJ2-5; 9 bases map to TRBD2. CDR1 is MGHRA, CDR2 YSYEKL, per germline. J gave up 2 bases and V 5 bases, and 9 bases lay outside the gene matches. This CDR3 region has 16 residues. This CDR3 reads CASSAQPAGGQETQYF. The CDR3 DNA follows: TGCGCCAGCAGCGCCCAACCAGCGGGGGGACAAGAGACCCAGTACTTC.

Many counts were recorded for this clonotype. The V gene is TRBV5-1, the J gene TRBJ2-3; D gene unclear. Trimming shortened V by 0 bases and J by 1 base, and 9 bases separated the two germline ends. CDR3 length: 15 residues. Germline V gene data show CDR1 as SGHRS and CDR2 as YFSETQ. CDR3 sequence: CASSLGGIGTDTQYF. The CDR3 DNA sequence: TGCGCCAGCAGCTTGGGGGGAATAGGCACAGATACGCAGTATTTT.

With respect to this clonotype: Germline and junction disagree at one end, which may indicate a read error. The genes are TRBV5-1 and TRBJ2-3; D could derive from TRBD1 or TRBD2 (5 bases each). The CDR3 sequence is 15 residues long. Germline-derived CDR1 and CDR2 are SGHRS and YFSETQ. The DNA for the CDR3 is TGCGCCAGCAGCCGAACCGGGACGAGCACATATACGCAGTATTTT. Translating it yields CASSRTGTSTYTQYF.

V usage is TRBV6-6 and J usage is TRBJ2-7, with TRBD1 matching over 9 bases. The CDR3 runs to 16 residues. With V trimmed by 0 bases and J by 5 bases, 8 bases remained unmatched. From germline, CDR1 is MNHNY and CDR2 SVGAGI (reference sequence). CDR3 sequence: CASSYSPGTGQHEQYF. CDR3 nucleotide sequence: TGTGCCAGCAGTTACTCGCCCGGGACAGGGCAACACGAGCAGTACTTC.

DNA for the CDR3: TGTGCCAGCAGCACTACCGGACAGGCTCCGAACTATGGCTACACCTTC. It yields the protein CASSTTGQAPNYGYTF. This sequence joins TRBV12-3 or TRBV12-4 and TRBJ1-2, with 7 bases identical to TRBD1. This CDR3 contains 16 residues. The ends lost 6 bases at V and 2 bases at J; junction bases unmatched: 12.

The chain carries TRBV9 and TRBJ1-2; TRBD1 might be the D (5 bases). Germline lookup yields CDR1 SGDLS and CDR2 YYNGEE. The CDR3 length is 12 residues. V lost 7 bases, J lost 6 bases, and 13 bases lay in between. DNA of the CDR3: TGTGCCAGCCATCGGCAGGGAGATGGCTACACCTTC. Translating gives CASHRQGDGYTF.

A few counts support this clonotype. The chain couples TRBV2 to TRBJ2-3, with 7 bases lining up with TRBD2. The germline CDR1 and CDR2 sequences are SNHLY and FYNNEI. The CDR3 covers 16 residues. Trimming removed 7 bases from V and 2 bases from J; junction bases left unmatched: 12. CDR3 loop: CASNDPREDSTDTQYF. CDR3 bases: TGTGCCAGCAACGACCCCCGGGAGGATTCCACAGATACGCAGTATTTT.

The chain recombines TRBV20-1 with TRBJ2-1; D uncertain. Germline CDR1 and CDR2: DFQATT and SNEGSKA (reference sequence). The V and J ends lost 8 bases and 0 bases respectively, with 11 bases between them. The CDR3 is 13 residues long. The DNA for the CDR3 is TGCAGTCTAACCAGGAGCTCCTACAATGAGCAGTTCTTC. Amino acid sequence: CSLTRSSYNEQFF.

CDR3 sequence: CASSTIRATEAFF. CDR3 nucleotide sequence: TGCGCCAGCAGCACCATTCGGGCCACTGAAGCTTTCTTT. The gene calls are TRBV4-1 and TRBJ1-1; D is unresolved. From germline, CDR1 is MGHRA and CDR2 YSYEKL. The CDR3 contains 13 residues. V was shortened by 5 bases and J by 4 bases, with 11 bases between the two germline ends.

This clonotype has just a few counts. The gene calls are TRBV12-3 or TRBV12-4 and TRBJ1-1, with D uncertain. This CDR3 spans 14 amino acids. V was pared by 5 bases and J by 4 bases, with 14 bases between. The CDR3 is CASSPRSWSTEAFF. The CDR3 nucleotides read TGTGCCAGCAGTCCAAGGTCGTGGTCCACTGAAGCTTTCTTT.

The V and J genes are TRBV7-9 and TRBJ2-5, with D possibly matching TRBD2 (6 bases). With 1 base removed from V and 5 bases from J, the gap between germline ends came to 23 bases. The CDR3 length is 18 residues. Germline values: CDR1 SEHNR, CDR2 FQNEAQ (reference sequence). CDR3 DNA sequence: TGTGCCAGCAGCTTAGGGGGCGCGGCTCGGGGGTTTTTCGAGACCCAGTACTTC. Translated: CASSLGGAARGFFETQYF.

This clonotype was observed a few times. This CDR3 is CASSRLAFSTDTQYF. The DNA of the CDR3 is TGTGCCAGCAGCCGTCTAGCGTTTAGCACAGATACGCAGTATTTT. V is TRBV3-1 and J is TRBJ2-3; tentative D call: TRBD2 (6 bases). The ends were cut back, 4 bases at V and 0 bases at J, with 11 bases in the middle. The CDR3 runs 15 residues. In germline, CDR1 is LGHDT, CDR2 YNNKEL (reference sequence).

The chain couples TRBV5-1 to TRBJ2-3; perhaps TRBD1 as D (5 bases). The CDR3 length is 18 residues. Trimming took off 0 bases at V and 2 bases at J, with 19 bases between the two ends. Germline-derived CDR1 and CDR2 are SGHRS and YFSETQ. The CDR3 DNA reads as TGCGCCAGCAGCTTGGAAGGGGCGGAACACCATCTCACAGATACGCAGTATTTT. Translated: CASSLEGAEHHLTDTQYF.

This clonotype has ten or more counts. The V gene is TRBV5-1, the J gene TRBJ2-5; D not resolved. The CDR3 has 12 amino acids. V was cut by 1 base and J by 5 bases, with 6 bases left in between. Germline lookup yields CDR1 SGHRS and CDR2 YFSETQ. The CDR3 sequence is CASSLRGETQYF. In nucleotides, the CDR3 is TGCGCCAGCAGCTTGAGAGGCGAGACCCAGTACTTC. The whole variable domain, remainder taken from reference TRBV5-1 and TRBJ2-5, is KAGVTQTPRYLIKTRGQQVTLSCSPISGHRSVSWYQQTPGQGLQFLFEYFSETQRNKGNFPGRFSGRQFSNSRSEMNVSTLELGDSALYLCASSLRGETQYFGPGTRLLVL.

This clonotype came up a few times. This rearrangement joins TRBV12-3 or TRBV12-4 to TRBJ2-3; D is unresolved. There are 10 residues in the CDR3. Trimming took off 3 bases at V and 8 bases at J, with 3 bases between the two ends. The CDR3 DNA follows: TGTGCCAGCAGTTTTGGTACGCAGTATTTT. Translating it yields CASSFGTQYF.

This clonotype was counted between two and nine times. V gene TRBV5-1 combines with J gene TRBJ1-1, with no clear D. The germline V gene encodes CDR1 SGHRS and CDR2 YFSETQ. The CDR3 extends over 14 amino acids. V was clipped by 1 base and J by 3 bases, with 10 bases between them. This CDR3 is CASSLPGRHTEAFF. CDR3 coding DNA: TGCGCCAGCAGCTTGCCGGGTCGGCACACTGAAGCTTTCTTT.